Listed here are 14 T cell receptor beta chains from one sample, sequenced in a study of shared clonotypes between healthy human individuals. Sequenced by immunoSEQ multiplex PCR; TCRdb stores in-frame clones only, minus some. The sample gives 1.6 million or so clones, roughly 96% of which show up once; 1% to 1.5% is in the top ten. Input material: naive CD4+ T cells sorted from blood. The subset here: CD45RA+ positively selected. These receptor sequences come from a young man in good health.

The chain uses TRBV29-1 and TRBJ1-2, with D hard to call. This CDR3 region has 12 residues. Germline CDR1 is SQVTM and CDR2 is ANQGSEA. Deletions cut 4 bases from V and 3 bases from J, with 9 bases between. The CDR3 here is CSVVGRDYGYTF. Here the CDR3 DNA reads TGCAGCGTTGTCGGGCGGGACTATGGCTACACCTTC. Full variable domain (missing parts from reference TRBV29-1 and TRBJ1-2): SAVISQKPSRDICQRGTSLTIQCQVDSQVTMMFWYRQQPGQSLTLIATANQGSEATYESGFVIDKFPISRPNLTFSTLTVSNMSPEDSSIYLCSVVGRDYGYTFGSGTRLTVV.

As to this clone: One end of the junction is discordant with germline, which a read error may explain. The chain combines TRBV19 with TRBJ2-2; no reliable D call. Germline lookup yields CDR1 LNHDA and CDR2 SQIVND (reference sequence). There are 15 residues in the CDR3. The CDR3 sequence: CASSKGRMNPGELFF. In nucleotides, the CDR3 is TGTGCCAGTAGTAAGGGCAGAATGAACCCCGGGGAGCTGTTTTTT.

The gene calls are TRBV28 and TRBJ1-1; 8 bases match TRBD1. The CDR3 spans 12 residues. Germline values: CDR1 MDHEN, CDR2 SYDVKM. V dropped 10 bases and J dropped 1; count of bases not matched to a gene: 2. CDR3 region: CATGTGNTEAFF. The CDR3, as DNA: TGTGCCACTGGGACAGGGAACACTGAAGCTTTCTTT.

The chain has TRBV4-1 and TRBJ2-6; 7 bases line up with TRBD2. V lost 2 bases, J lost 5 bases, and 12 bases stayed unmatched. Germline CDR1 reads MGHRA; CDR2 reads YSYEKL. CDR3 length: 18 amino acids. This chain's CDR3 is CASSQFLRRRERANVLTF. The DNA for the CDR3 is TGCGCCAGCAGCCAATTTCTACGTCGGCGGGAGAGGGCCAACGTCCTGACTTTC.

V usage is TRBV11-2 and J usage is TRBJ2-7; TRBD2 might be the D (6 bases). The germline V gene has CDR1 SGHAT and CDR2 FQNNGV. V lost 5 bases and J 4 bases, leaving 18 bases between the germline ends. This CDR3 spans 15 amino acids. CDR3 bases: TGTGCCAGCAGCCCCGGTGGTAGCGGAAGGTACGAGCAGTACTTC. This encodes CASSPGGSGRYEQYF.

The genes are TRBV11-3 and TRBJ2-1; possibly TRBD2 for D (5 bases). Germline V gene sequence: CDR1 SGHNT, CDR2 YENEEA. The germline V and J ends were trimmed by 4 bases and 10 bases, with 20 bases remaining between them. The CDR3 is 15 residues long. CDR3 sequence (DNA): TGTGCCAGCAGCTCCCTGACTACCCCACTTGGGGAGCAGTTCTTC. It encodes CASSSLTTPLGEQFF.

On this clone itself: The sample has other DNA sequences that encode this CDR3 too. The chain uses TRBV5-1 and TRBJ2-2; D is uncertain. The CDR3 spans 14 residues. Between the trimmed V and J ends, which lost 2 bases and 0 bases, there was a span of 5 bases. The germline gives CDR1 SGHRS, CDR2 YFSETQ. The CDR3 DNA reads TGCGCCAGCAGCTTATTAACGAACACCGGGGAGCTGTTTTTT. Its translation: CASSLLTNTGELFF.

The V gene is TRBV27, the J gene TRBJ2-7; 10 nucleotides agree with TRBD2. The junction had 10 bases not matched to a gene; V was cut back by 5 bases and J by 3 bases. The CDR3 is 16 amino acids. Germline values: CDR1 MNHEY, CDR2 SMNVEV (reference sequence). The CDR3 spells CASSRSSGSTIYEQYF. CDR3 DNA: TGTGCCAGCAGTCGCTCTAGCGGGAGTACCATCTACGAGCAGTACTTC.

This clone is a singleton in its sample. The rearrangement uses TRBV5-1 and TRBJ1-1; 7 bases are shared with TRBD1. The CDR3 totals 15 residues. V was clipped by 4 bases and J by 3 bases; unmatched bases: 9. The germline V gene has CDR1 SGHRS and CDR2 YFSETQ. The CDR3 region has the DNA TGCGCCAGCAGCCATGGGAATACAGGGGACACTGAAGCTTTCTTT. Translation: CASSHGNTGDTEAFF.

Concerning this clone: At the DNA level, this CDR3 is encoded by other sequences in the same sample as well. V and J are TRBV7-8 and TRBJ2-1, with D perhaps matching TRBD2 (6 bases). The CDR3 sequence is 15 residues long. Germline V gene data show CDR1 as SGHVS and CDR2 as FQNEAQ. Trimming left V 1 base short and J 0 bases short, with 7 bases between. This CDR3 is CASSLVGGSYNEQFF. DNA of the CDR3: TGTGCCAGCAGCTTAGTCGGGGGCTCCTACAATGAGCAGTTCTTC.

The rearrangement links TRBV10-2 to TRBJ1-1; possible D gene TRBD1, 5 bases. CDR3 length: 16 amino acids. V was trimmed by 0 bases and J by 4 bases, leaving 15 bases between them. From germline, CDR1 is WSHSY and CDR2 SAAADI. The CDR3 reads CASSESGTLLGTEAFF. CDR3 DNA sequence: TGCGCCAGCAGTGAGTCAGGGACTTTGCTAGGCACTGAAGCTTTCTTT.

This chain links TRBV19 with TRBJ2-1; 8 bases are a match to TRBD1. The junction had 9 bases not matched to a gene; V was cut back by 5 bases and J by 9 bases. The CDR3 is 14 amino acids. The V gene's germline CDR1 is LNHDA and CDR2 SQIVND (reference sequence). CDR3 loop: CASSPDRGGFEQFF. The DNA of the CDR3 is TGTGCCAGTAGTCCCGACAGGGGCGGTTTTGAGCAGTTCTTC.

This rearrangement joins TRBV4-2 to TRBJ2-6; a weak D match, TRBD2 (5 bases). V lost 4 bases to trimming and J lost 3 bases, with 16 bases between them. This CDR3 comprises 17 residues. Germline lookup yields CDR1 LGHNA and CDR2 YNFKEQ. The CDR3 loop is CASSPSKGGRGANVLTF. DNA for the CDR3: TGTGCCAGCAGCCCCTCTAAAGGAGGTCGTGGGGCCAACGTCCTGACTTTC.

The chain is built from TRBV5-4 and TRBJ2-7; 7 bases are shared with TRBD1. V lost 4 bases and J lost 1; bases outside the gene matches: 5. The CDR3 totals 14 residues. The V gene's germline CDR1 is SGHNT and CDR2 YYREEE (reference sequence). In DNA form, the CDR3 reads TGTGCCAGCAGCGTGGGACAGAATTCCTACGAGCAGTACTTC. This sequence encodes CASSVGQNSYEQYF. The whole variable domain, filled in from reference TRBV5-4 and TRBJ2-7, reads ETGVTQSPTHLIKTRGQQVTLRCSSQSGHNTVSWYQQALGQGPQFIFQYYREEENGRGNFPPRFSGLQFPNYSSELNVNALELDDSALYLCASSVGQNSYEQYFGPGTRLTVT.